The 4 T cell receptor beta chains below were found in one sample sequenced in a study of CD8 T cells in Susac syndrome. Random hexamers were used to reverse transcribe an amount of roughly 0.45 to 1 ug RNA. TCRdb analysed the immunoSEQ multiplex PCR reads with MiXCR anew, one entry per CDR3 protein. The repertoire holds 120,000 to 150,000 distinct CDR3 sequences, with 95% as singletons. Material: CD4+ T cells from PBMCs. The receptors originated from a human donor with Susac syndrome.

The chain carries TRBV4-1 and TRBJ1-2; a weak D match, TRBD1 (5 bases). The CDR3 is 14 residues long. From germline, CDR1 is MGHRA and CDR2 YSYEKL. V gave up 3 bases and J gave up 1 base, with 9 bases separating them. In DNA, the CDR3 is TGCGCCAGCAGCCAGGGGACCGTTAACTATGGCTACACCTTC. Its translation is CASSQGTVNYGYTF.

This clonotype was seen once. This chain joins TRBV29-1 and TRBJ2-1; perhaps TRBD2 as D (6 bases). The CDR3 contains 14 residues. Germline-derived CDR1 and CDR2 are SQVTM and ANQGSEA. Trimming cost V 1 base and J 12 bases, with 19 bases left between them. The CDR3 DNA sequence: TGCAGCGTTGAAGTGGCTCTGGGGGGTTCTTGGCAGTTCTTC. It translates to CSVEVALGGSWQFF.

J is TRBJ2-2 and V is TRBV4-1; maybe TRBD2 (6 bases). The CDR3 totals 16 residues. With 1 base removed from V and 7 bases from J, the gap between germline ends came to 16 bases. CDR1 is MGHRA and CDR2 is YSYEKL in the germline V gene. CDR3 residues: CASSQGASAPGGELFF. In DNA form, the CDR3 reads TGCGCCAGCAGCCAAGGGGCTAGCGCCCCAGGCGGGGAGCTGTTTTTT.

The rearrangement joins TRBV29-1 to TRBJ2-5; the match to TRBD2 covers 8 bases. Trimming took 4 bases from V and 7 from J; bases not matched to a gene: 5. Germline assignment: CDR1 SQVTM and CDR2 ANQGSEA. The CDR3 extends over 12 amino acids. CDR3 DNA sequence: TGCAGCGTTGCGGGGGGGCCAGGGACCCAGTACTTC. This codes for CSVAGGPGTQYF.